The 16 T cell receptor beta chains below come from one sample, sequenced in a study of OX40 agonist ivuxolimab in advanced cancers. The repertoire was sequenced with immunoSEQ multiplex PCR; TCRdb's copy has only in-frame clones and lacks some. Of 100,000 to 150,000 clones listed, under 95% were seen once; the top ten hold roughly 1%. The sequenced sample was CD4+ or CD8+ T cells sorted from blood, obtained in a trial of the OX40 agonist ivuxolimab. The source is an adult with an advanced solid tumor such as melanoma, head and neck, liver or kidney cancer.

The chain recombines TRBV30 with TRBJ2-7, with TRBD1 matching over 9 bases. Germline loops: CDR1 GTSNPN, CDR2 SVGIG (reference sequence). This CDR3 contains 14 residues. Germline trimming cut 3 bases from V and 6 bases from J; bases unmatched to any gene: 9. CDR3 protein: CAWSPMGTGREQYF. The CDR3 DNA is TGTGCCTGGAGCCCTATGGGGACAGGGCGCGAGCAGTACTTC.

This clone was counted between two and nine times. The chain joins TRBV7-2 to TRBJ2-3; D call uncertain. The germline CDR1 and CDR2 sequences are SGHTA and FQGNSA. The CDR3 extends over 15 amino acids. Trimming removed 4 bases from V and 0 bases from J, with 11 bases in between. Here the CDR3 reads CASSSRPDSTDTQYF. DNA of the CDR3: TGTGCCAGCAGCTCCCGGCCAGATAGCACAGATACGCAGTATTTT.

The V and J genes are TRBV5-1 and TRBJ1-6, with TRBD1 matching over 8 bases. Germline CDR1 and CDR2: SGHRS and YFSETQ. This CDR3 is built from 15 residues. J lost 8 bases, V lost 5 bases, and 9 bases had no gene match. The CDR3 sequence: CASRPRQGSDSPLHF. DNA of the CDR3: TGCGCCAGCAGACCTAGACAGGGGTCGGATTCACCCCTCCACTTT.

CDR3 amino acids: CASSLGDTDTQYF. CDR3 nucleotide sequence: TGCGCCAGCAGCCTGGGGGACACCGATACGCAGTATTTT. This chain connects TRBV5-1 to TRBJ2-3; TRBD1 is a possible D gene (6 bases). V was shortened by 4 bases and J by 6 bases, with 12 bases between the two germline ends. The CDR3 spans 13 residues. The germline CDR1 and CDR2 sequences are SGHRS and YFSETQ.

The chain has TRBV7-9 and TRBJ1-3; no clear D. The V end was cut by 0 bases, the J end by 0 bases, with 12 bases between. Germline CDR1 reads SEHNR; CDR2 reads FQNEAQ (reference sequence). This CDR3 has 17 residues. The CDR3 sequence: CASSLARVKGSGNTIYF. In nucleotides, the CDR3 is TGTGCCAGCAGCTTAGCAAGGGTCAAGGGCTCTGGAAACACCATATATTTT.

The V call is TRBV27, the J call TRBJ1-2, with TRBD1 as a possible D gene (5 bases). CDR1 is MNHEY and CDR2 is SMNVEV in the germline V gene (reference sequence). CDR3 length: 13 residues. V was shortened by 3 bases and J by 8 bases, with 13 bases between the two germline ends. The chain's CDR3 is CASSFPGLVGYTF. CDR3 nucleotide sequence: TGTGCCAGCAGTTTTCCAGGGCTAGTCGGCTACACCTTC.

The rearrangement links TRBV5-6 to TRBJ2-7; D possibly corresponds to TRBD2 (6 bases). Germline V gene data show CDR1 as SGHDT and CDR2 as YYEEEE. The CDR3 consists of 16 residues. The germline V and J ends were trimmed by 2 bases and 3 bases, with 18 bases remaining between them. The CDR3 region has the DNA TGTGCCAGCAGCTTAAGGTACGGCGGGATTTACTACGAGCAGTACTTC. It encodes CASSLRYGGIYYEQYF.

This chain joins TRBV6-5 and TRBJ2-7; D unclear. V dropped 0 bases and J dropped 0 bases, with 12 bases sitting between them. CDR3 length equals 16 residues. Germline V gives CDR1 MNHEY, CDR2 SVGAGI. The CDR3 DNA follows: TGTGCCAGCAGTTACTCTGTGGTCAGGAGCTCCTACGAGCAGTACTTC. Its translation is CASSYSVVRSSYEQYF.

CDR3 residues: CASSIFLGPGAPYGYTF. CDR3 in DNA: TGTGCCAGTAGTATTTTCCTCGGTCCAGGGGCCCCCTATGGCTACACCTTC. The chain couples TRBV19 to TRBJ1-2, with a tentative D call TRBD1 (6 bases). CDR3 size: 17 residues. Trimming left V 3 bases short and J 4 bases short, with 21 bases between. Germline V gene data show CDR1 as LNHDA and CDR2 as SQIVND (reference sequence).

The chain has TRBV7-6 and TRBJ1-3; 8 nucleotides match TRBD1. With 5 bases clipped from V and 3 bases from J, the junction kept 12 bases outside the gene matches. The CDR3 consists of 17 residues. Germline CDR1 reads SGHVS; CDR2 reads FNYEAQ. The CDR3 DNA sequence: TGTGCCAGCAGCCCCCCTGGGACAGGTCGGTTTGGAAACACCATATATTTT. Translation: CASSPPGTGRFGNTIYF.

V is TRBV9 and J is TRBJ1-1, with 10 bases that match TRBD1. CDR3 length equals 15 residues. Germline V gene data show CDR1 as SGDLS and CDR2 as YYNGEE. With V trimmed by 3 bases and J by 1 base, 3 bases remained unmatched. CDR3 sequence: CASSGTGGSNTEAFF. CDR3 in DNA: TGTGCCAGCAGCGGGACAGGGGGTTCGAACACTGAAGCTTTCTTT.

The J gene is TRBJ1-6, the V gene TRBV10-3; D is undetermined. Germline CDR1 and CDR2: ENHRY and SYGVKD. CDR3 length: 14 amino acids. V lost 6 bases and J lost 0, with 6 bases in between. DNA for the CDR3: TGTGCCATCAGGGAGGGCTCCTATAATTCACCCCTCCACTTT. Protein: CAIREGSYNSPLHF.

CDR3 amino acids: CASSLYPNTGELFF. CDR3 bases: TGCGCCAGCAGCTTGTATCCGAACACCGGGGAGCTGTTTTTT. The gene calls are TRBV5-1 and TRBJ2-2, with D unresolved. The CDR3 covers 14 residues. Looked up from germline, CDR1 is SGHRS and CDR2 is YFSETQ. V was trimmed by 1 base and J by 0 bases, leaving 4 bases between them.

The chain employs TRBV9 and TRBJ2-7, with a possible D match to TRBD1 (5 bases). This CDR3 spans 14 amino acids. Germline V gene sequence: CDR1 SGDLS, CDR2 YYNGEE. Trimming stripped 4 bases from V and 4 bases from J, with 15 bases between. CDR3 nucleotides: TGTGCCAGCAGCTCACGACAAGGGGTGTACGAGCAGTACTTC. Protein product: CASSSRQGVYEQYF.

This chain joins TRBV5-8 and TRBJ2-5; TRBD2 matches 8 bases. The CDR3 is 16 residues long. V shed 0 bases and J 0 bases; nucleotides not matched to a gene: 4. Germline V gives CDR1 SGHTS, CDR2 YDEGEE. CDR3 nucleotide sequence: TGTGCCAGCAGCTTGGGTCGGGGGGGGTACCAAGAGACCCAGTACTTC. Amino acids: CASSLGRGGYQETQYF. The full variable domain, completed using reference TRBV5-8 and TRBJ2-5, is EAGVTQSPTHLIKTRGQQATLRCSPISGHTSVYWYQQALGLGLQFLLWYDEGEERNRGNFPPRFSGRQFPNYSSELNVNALELEDSALYLCASSLGRGGYQETQYFGPGTRLLVL.

The chain links TRBV5-4 to TRBJ2-2, with D possibly TRBD2 on 6 matching bases. Trimming cost V 0 bases and J 7 bases, with 13 bases left between them. The CDR3 runs 15 residues. Germline CDR1 is SGHNT and CDR2 is YYREEE (reference sequence). The CDR3 spells CASSLAQGGVGELFF. The CDR3 nucleotides are TGTGCCAGCAGCTTGGCGCAGGGAGGTGTCGGGGAGCTGTTTTTT.